The entry that follows covers one TCR beta chain sequence. This entry comes from a study of blood T cell repertoires in COVID-19. Study-wide background: Acute-phase and convalescent COVID-19 samples originated in the United States, Italy and Spain.

Per the original data handling: Amplified reference gene primers provided the basis for estimating nucleated cell counts. The table came from immunoSEQ multiplex PCR; TCRdb's copy has only in-frame clones and leaves some out. The V and J calls and the clone size are those of that table, but D and trimming were determined from the DNA. The repertoire holds approximately 85,000 clones, with 81% as singletons. Trimming at V came to 4 bases and at J to 1 base, leaving 3 bases not matched to a gene. Germline V gene lookup returns CDR1 LGHNA and CDR2 YNFKEQ. CDR3 size: 15 residues. The chain links TRBV4-2 to TRBJ2-2, with 7 bases aligning to TRBD1. Sequencing was carried out using peripheral blood. The TCR was taken from a human donor in a cohort sampled during active COVID-19. The CDR3 DNA sequence: TGTGCCAGCAGCCTCGGGACAGTGAACACCGGGGAGCTGTTTTTT. It yields the protein CASSLGTVNTGELFF.